The 13 T cell receptor beta chains in this list originate from one sample, sequenced in a study of patients and donors after allogeneic stem cell transplantation. TCRdb passed the RT-PCR reads through MiXCR, listing each CDR3 protein once. The sample yields under 30,000 distinct CDR3 sequences, about 28% seen once. Sequencing input: blood, either unsorted or a sorted T cell fraction (not recorded which). These TCRs come from a human donor who was either an allogeneic HSCT recipient or a stem cell or donor lymphocyte infusion donor (not recorded which). It is not recorded whose cells these are; they may come from a transplant donor.

The chain couples TRBV5-1 to TRBJ1-4; D not certain. Looked up from germline, CDR1 is SGHRS and CDR2 is YFSETQ. Trimming pared 2 bases from V and 3 bases from J, leaving 14 bases between. This CDR3 has 16 residues. CDR3 sequence (DNA): TGCGCCAGCAGCTTCGGACGTTGGGGTTCTAATGAAAAACTGTTTTTT. It is translated as CASSFGRWGSNEKLFF.

The chain has TRBV7-3 and TRBJ2-1; D is possibly TRBD2 (7 bases). With 4 bases removed from V and 5 bases from J, the gap between germline ends came to 15 bases. The CDR3 extends over 15 amino acids. Germline V lookup: CDR1 SGHTA, CDR2 FQGTGA. The CDR3 loop reads CASSSGGRFDNEQFF. Written as DNA, the CDR3 is TGTGCCAGCAGCTCCGGGGGGCGGTTCGACAATGAGCAGTTCTTC.

This clonotype was found many times. The chain couples TRBV10-3 to TRBJ1-1; D is unresolved. The CDR3 consists of 12 residues. V gave up 5 bases and J gave up 5 bases, with 9 bases separating them. Germline V gives CDR1 ENHRY, CDR2 SYGVKD. In DNA form, the CDR3 reads TGTGCCATCAGTATAGGGAGGACTGAAGCTTTCTTT. Translation: CAISIGRTEAFF.

The chain uses TRBV5-6 and TRBJ1-2; 8 nucleotides match TRBD1. Trimming cost V 4 bases and J 4 bases; bases outside gene matches: 12. The CDR3 has 16 residues. Germline CDR1 and CDR2: SGHDT and YYEEEE. CDR3: CASSPGQGAGFYGYTF. The DNA of the CDR3 is TGTGCCAGCAGCCCGGGCCAGGGGGCGGGTTTCTATGGCTACACCTTC.

The chain has TRBV20-1 and TRBJ2-7; D is possibly TRBD2 (6 bases). V was cut by 3 bases and J by 2 bases, with 11 bases left in between. The CDR3 has 13 amino acids. Germline assignment: CDR1 DFQATT and CDR2 SNEGSKA (reference sequence). This CDR3 reads CSARRGPAYEQYF. CDR3 in DNA: TGCAGTGCTAGGCGGGGCCCTGCCTACGAGCAGTACTTC.

This clonotype was seen repeatedly, ten times or more. The chain joins TRBV11-2 to TRBJ1-2, with D maybe TRBD1 (6 bases). Germline CDR1 is SGHAT and CDR2 is FQNNGV. The CDR3 totals 12 residues. The V end was cut by 3 bases, the J end by 7 bases, with 9 bases between. CDR3 coding DNA: TGTGCCAGCAGCTTTACAGGGTCTGGCTACACCTTC. Protein: CASSFTGSGYTF.

This clonotype was counted ten times or more. The chain recombines TRBV20-1 with TRBJ1-5; D not certain. The CDR3 loop spans 13 amino acids. Germline V gives CDR1 DFQATT, CDR2 SNEGSKA (reference sequence). Deletions cut 2 bases from V and 5 bases from J, with 10 bases between. The CDR3 here is CSARKTRDQPQHF. In DNA form, the CDR3 reads TGCAGTGCTAGAAAGACAAGGGATCAGCCCCAGCATTTT.

This clonotype appeared a few times. The chain combines TRBV7-2 with TRBJ2-4; D may match TRBD1 or TRBD2 (5 bases each). V lost 4 bases, J lost 0 bases, and 13 bases lay in between. Germline lookup yields CDR1 SGHTA and CDR2 FQGNSA. This CDR3 contains 16 residues. The CDR3 DNA reads as TGTGCCAGCAGCTCTGGGACCCTGCTAGCCAAAAACATTCAGTACTTC. This gives the protein CASSSGTLLAKNIQYF.

The V call is TRBV27, the J call TRBJ2-2, with 8 bases aligning to TRBD1. Germline V gives CDR1 MNHEY, CDR2 SMNVEV (reference sequence). The CDR3 contains 15 residues. Germline trimming cut 8 bases from V and 1 base from J; bases unmatched to any gene: 6. DNA for the CDR3: TGTGCCAGCTACGGGACAGGCAAGAACACCGGGGAGCTGTTTTTT. Translation: CASYGTGKNTGELFF.

The chain employs TRBV15 and TRBJ2-1; 12 bases fit TRBD2. CDR1 LNHNV and CDR2 YYDKDF come from the germline V gene (reference sequence). J lost 8 bases, V lost 3 bases, and 5 bases had no gene match. CDR3 size: 15 residues. This chain's CDR3 is CATSSGTSGRDEQFF. The CDR3, as DNA: TGTGCCACCAGCAGCGGGACTAGCGGGCGGGATGAGCAGTTCTTC.

Concerning this clonotype itself: The junction does not match germline at one end; this may be a read error. The rearrangement joins TRBV7-8 to TRBJ1-3; the D is unclear. Germline V CDR1 and CDR2: SGHVS, FQNEAQ. The CDR3 runs to 17 residues. In nucleotides, the CDR3 is TGTGCCAGCACAAAAGTTGCCCGGACCTTCTCTGGATACACCATATATTTT. Translating gives CASTKVARTFSGYTIYF.

J is TRBJ2-5 and V is TRBV11-3, with TRBD1 identical over 7 bases. Germline V gene lookup returns CDR1 SGHNT and CDR2 YENEEA. With V trimmed by 5 bases and J by 2 bases, 2 bases remained unmatched. There are 13 residues in the CDR3. Here the CDR3 reads CASSRGQQETQYF. In nucleotides, the CDR3 is TGTGCCAGCAGCAGGGGACAGCAAGAGACCCAGTACTTC.

V usage is TRBV6-5 and J usage is TRBJ2-1; 9 nucleotides match TRBD1. With 0 bases clipped from V and 11 bases from J, the junction kept 2 bases outside the gene matches. Germline assignment: CDR1 MNHEY and CDR2 SVGAGI. The CDR3 length is 13 residues. CDR3 in amino acids: CASSYSGQGKQFF. The CDR3 region has the DNA TGTGCCAGCAGTTACTCCGGACAGGGGAAGCAGTTCTTC.